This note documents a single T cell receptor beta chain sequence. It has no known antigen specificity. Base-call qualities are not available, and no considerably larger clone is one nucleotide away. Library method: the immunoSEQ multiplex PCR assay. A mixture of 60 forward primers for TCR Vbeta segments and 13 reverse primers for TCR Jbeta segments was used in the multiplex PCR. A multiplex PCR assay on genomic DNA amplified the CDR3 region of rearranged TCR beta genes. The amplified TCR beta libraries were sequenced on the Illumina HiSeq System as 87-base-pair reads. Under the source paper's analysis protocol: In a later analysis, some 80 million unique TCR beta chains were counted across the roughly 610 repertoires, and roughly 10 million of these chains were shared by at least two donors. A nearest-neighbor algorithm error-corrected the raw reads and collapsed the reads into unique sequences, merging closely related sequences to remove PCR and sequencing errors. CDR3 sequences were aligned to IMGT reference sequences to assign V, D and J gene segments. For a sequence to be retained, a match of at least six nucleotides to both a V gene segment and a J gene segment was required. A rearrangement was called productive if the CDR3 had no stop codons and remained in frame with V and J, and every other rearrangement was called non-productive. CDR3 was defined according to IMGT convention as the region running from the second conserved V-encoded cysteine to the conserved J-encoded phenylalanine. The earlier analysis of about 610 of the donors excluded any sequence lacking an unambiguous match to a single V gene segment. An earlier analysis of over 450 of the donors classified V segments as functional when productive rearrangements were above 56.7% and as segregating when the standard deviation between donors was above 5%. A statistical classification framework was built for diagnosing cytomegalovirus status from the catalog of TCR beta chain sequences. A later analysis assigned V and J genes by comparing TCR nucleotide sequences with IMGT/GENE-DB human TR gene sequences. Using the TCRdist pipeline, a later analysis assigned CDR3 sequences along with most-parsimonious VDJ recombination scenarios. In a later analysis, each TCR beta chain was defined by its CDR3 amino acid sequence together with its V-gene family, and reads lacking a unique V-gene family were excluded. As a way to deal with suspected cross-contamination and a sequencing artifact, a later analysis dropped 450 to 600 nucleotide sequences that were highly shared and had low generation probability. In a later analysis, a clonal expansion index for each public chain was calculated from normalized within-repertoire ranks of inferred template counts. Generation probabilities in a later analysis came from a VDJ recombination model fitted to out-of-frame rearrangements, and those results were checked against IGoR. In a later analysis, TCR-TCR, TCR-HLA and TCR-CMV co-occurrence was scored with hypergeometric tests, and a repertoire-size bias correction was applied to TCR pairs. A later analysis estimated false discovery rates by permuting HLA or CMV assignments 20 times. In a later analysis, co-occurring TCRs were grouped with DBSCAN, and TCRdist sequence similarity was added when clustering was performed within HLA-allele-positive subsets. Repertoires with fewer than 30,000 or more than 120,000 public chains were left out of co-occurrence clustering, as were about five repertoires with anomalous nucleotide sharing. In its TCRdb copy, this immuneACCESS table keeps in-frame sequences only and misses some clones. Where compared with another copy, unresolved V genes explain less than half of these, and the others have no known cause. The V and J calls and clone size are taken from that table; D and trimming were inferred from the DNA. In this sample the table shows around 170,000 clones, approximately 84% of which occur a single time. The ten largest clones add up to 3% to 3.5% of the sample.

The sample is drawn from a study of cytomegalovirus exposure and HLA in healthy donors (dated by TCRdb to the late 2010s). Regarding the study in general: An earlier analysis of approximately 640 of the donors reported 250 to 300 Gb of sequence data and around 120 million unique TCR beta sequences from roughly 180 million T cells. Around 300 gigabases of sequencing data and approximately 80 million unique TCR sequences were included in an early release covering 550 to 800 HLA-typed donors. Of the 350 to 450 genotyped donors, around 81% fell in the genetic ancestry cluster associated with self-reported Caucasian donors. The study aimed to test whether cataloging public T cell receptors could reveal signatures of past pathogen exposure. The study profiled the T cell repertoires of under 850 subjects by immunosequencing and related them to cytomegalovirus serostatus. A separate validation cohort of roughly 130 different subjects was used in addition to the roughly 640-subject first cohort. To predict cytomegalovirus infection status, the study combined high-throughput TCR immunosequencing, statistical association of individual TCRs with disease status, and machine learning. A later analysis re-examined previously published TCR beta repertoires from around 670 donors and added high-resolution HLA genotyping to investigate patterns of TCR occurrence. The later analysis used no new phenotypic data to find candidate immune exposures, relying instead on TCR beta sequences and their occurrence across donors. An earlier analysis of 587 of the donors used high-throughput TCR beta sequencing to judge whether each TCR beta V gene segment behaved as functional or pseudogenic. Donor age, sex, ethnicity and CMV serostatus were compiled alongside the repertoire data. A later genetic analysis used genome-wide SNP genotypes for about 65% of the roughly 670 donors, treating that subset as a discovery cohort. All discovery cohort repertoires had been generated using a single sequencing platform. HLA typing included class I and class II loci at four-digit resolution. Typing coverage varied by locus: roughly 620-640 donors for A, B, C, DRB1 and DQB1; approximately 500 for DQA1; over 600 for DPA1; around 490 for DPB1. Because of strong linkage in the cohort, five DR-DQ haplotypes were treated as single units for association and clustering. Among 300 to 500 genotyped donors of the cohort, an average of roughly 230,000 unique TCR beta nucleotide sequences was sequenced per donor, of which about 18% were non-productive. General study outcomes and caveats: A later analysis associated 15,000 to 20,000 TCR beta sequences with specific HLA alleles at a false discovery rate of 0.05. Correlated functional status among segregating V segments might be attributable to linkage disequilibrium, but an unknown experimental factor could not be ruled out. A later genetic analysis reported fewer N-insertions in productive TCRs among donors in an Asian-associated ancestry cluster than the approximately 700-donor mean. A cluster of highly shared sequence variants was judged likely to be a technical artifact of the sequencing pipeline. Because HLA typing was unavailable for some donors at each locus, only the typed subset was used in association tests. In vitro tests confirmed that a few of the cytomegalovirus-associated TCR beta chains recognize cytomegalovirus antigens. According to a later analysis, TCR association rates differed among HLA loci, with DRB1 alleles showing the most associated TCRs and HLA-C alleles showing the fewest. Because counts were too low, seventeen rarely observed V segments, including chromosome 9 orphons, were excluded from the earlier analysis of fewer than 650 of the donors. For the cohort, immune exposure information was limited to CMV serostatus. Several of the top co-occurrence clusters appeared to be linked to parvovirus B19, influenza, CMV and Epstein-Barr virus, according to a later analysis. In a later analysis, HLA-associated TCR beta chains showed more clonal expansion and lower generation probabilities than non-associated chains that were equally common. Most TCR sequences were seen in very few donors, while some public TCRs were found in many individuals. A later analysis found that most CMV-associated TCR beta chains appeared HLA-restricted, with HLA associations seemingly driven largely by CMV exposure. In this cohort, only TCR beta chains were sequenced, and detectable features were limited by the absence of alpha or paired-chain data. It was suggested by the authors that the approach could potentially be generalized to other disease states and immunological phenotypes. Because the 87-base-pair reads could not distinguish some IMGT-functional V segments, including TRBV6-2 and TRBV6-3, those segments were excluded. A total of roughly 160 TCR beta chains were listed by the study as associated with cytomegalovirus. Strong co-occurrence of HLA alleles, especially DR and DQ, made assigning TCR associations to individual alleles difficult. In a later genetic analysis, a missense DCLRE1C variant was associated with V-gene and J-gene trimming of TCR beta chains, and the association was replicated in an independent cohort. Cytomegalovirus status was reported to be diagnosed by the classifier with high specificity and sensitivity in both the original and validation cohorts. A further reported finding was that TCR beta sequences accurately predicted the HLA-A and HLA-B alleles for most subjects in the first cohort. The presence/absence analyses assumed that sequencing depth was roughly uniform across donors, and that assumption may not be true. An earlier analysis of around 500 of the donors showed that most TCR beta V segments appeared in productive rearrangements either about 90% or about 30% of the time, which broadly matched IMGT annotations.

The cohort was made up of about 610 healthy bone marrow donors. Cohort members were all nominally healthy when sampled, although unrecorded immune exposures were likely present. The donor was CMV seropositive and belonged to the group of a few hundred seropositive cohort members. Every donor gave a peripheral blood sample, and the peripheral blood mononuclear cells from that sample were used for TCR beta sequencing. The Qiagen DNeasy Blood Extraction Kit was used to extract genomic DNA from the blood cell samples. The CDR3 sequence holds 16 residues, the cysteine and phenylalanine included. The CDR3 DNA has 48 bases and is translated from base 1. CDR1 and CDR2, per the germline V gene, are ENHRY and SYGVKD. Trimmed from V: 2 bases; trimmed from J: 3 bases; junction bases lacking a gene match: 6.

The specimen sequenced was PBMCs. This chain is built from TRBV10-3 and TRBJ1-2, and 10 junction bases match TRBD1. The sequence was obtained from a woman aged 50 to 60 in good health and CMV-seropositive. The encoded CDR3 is CAISEKGDRGDYGYTF. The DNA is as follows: TGTGCCATCAGTGAGAAAGGGGACAGGGGAGACTATGGCTACACCTTC.